A single TCR beta chain is shown here with its context. The antigen it binds to is not known. Base qualities are not provided; no much larger clone lies one nucleotide away. The source of the sample is a study of graft-versus-host responses after intestinal transplantation (dated by TCRdb to the early 2020s). Study-wide context: The transplants that recipients received were multivisceral, liver-intestinal, or isolated intestinal. Every recipient was given anti-thymocyte globulin induction, then maintenance tacrolimus and steroids for roughly 3 years. Instead of going to the commercial service, samples from three later patients were sequenced in-house on an Illumina MiSeq and processed with MiXCR. Donor T cell macrochimerism was defined as a peak of at least 4% donor T cells among recipient peripheral blood mononuclear cells. After intestinal transplantation, graft-versus-host and host-versus-graft alloreactive T cell clones were followed in the graft, circulation and bone marrow using bulk TCR-beta CDR3 sequencing. Alloreactive clones were identified by sequencing pre-transplant mixed lymphocyte reaction products and comparing these products with unstimulated pre-transplant donor and recipient T cells. Of the 20 to 25 intestinal transplant recipients enrolled in the cohort, one of whom was a retransplant, a few patients without pretransplant specimens were excluded.

On the study overall, not on this receptor specifically: GvH clones were detected in recipient bone marrow, and some appeared earlier in ileal mucosa or blood, consistent with an intestinal mucosal origin. The relatively low number and heterogeneity of intestinal transplant patients limited the conclusions. In patients with donor T cell macrochimerism, the allografts had high GvH to HvG T cell clonal ratios. Early after transplant, peak levels of circulating GvH clones were associated with declines in HvG clones.

Interpreted using the paper, the time point label stands for: cells obtained before transplantation from donor or recipient. CD3+CD4+ and CD3+CD8+ populations were FACS-sorted from unstimulated pre-transplant donor and recipient cells taken from spleen or lymph nodes. The library was obtained by the immunoSEQ multiplex PCR assay. In most patients, genomic DNA was isolated using the Qiagen DNeasy Blood and Tissue Kit and sent frozen to Adaptive Biotechnologies for TCR sequencing. For most patients, genomic DNA was subjected to high-throughput TCR-beta CDR3 sequencing by Adaptive Biotechnologies. The authors' analysis ran thus. TCR sequencing data were retrieved from Adaptive's ImmunoSEQ software for around 18 patients, whereas a few other patients were processed with MiXCR and VDJtools. To correct CD4 versus CD8 sorting errors, sequences present in both subsets at a frequency ratio below 5:1 were removed. CDR3 nucleotide sequences shared by donor and recipient were removed because the origin of these sequences could not be assigned. Alloreactive clones required at least 2-fold expansion over unstimulated cells and minimum CFSE-low frequency of 0.002% (template counts) or 0.001% (read counts). Mappable clones were those detected in sequenced pre-transplant spleen, lymph node, or MLR CFSE-low populations of the donor or recipient. The cumulative frequency of alloreactive clones was calculated as a percentage of all sequences, weighted by copy number. TCRdb holds this immuneACCESS table with in-frame rearrangements only. Some clones are missing; in checked studies, unresolved V genes explain under half, and the rest has no known cause. That table supplies the V and J calls and clone size; D and trimming were determined from the DNA. The sample table contains some 90,000 clones; only one count was recorded for around 93% of them. Roughly 0.44% of the sample goes to the ten largest clones.

The specimen was unstimulated CD8+ T cells sorted from spleen or lymph node cells, collected before transplant. The sequence was collected from a human donor who was the organ donor for an intestinal transplant.

The CDR3 has the sequence CASSQGWAGEGYGYTF. The sequence in DNA is TGCGCCAGCAGCCAAGGGTGGGCAGGGGAGGGCTATGGCTACACCTTC. The rearranged chain carries TRBV4-1 and TRBJ1-2; the D region possibly corresponds to TRBD1 (6 bases align). For CDR1 and CDR2, the germline V gene lists MGHRA and YSYEKL. V is shortened by 1 base, J by 4 bases, and the region joining them spans 16 bases. Including the terminal cysteine and phenylalanine, the CDR3 comprises 16 residues. CDR3 DNA only is kept here, 48 bases in frame from base 1.